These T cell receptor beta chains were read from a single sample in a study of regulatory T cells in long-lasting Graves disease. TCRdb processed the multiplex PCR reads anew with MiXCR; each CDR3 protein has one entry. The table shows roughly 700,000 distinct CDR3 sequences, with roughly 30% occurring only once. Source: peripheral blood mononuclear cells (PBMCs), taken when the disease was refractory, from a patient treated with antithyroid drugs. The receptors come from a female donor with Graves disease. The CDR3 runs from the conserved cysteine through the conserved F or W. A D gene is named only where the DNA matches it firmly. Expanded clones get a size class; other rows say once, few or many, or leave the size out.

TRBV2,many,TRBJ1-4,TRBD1,CASSERDRVYEKLFF,TGTGCCAGCAGTGAACGGGACAGGGTGTACGAAAAACTGTTTTTT
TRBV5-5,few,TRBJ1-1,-,CASSFGPEDTEAFF,TGTGCCAGCAGCTTTGGCCCCGAAGACACTGAAGCTTTCTTT
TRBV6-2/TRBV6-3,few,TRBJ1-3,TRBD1,CASKPGDRVSGNTIYF,TGTGCCAGCAAGCCGGGGGACAGGGTCTCTGGAAACACCATATATTTT
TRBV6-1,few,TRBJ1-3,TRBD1,CASKVDRGHGNTIYF,TGTGCCAGCAAAGTCGACAGGGGGCATGGAAACACCATATATTTT
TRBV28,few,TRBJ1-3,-,CASSFGRGNTIYF,TGTGCCAGCAGCTTCGGGAGAGGAAACACCATATATTTT
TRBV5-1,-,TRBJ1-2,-,CASSLIPGLNGYTF,TGCGCCAGCAGCTTGATCCCGGGTCTGAATGGCTACACCTTC
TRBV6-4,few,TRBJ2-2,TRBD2,CASSETRNGAGANTGELFF,TGTGCCAGCAGTGAAACACGCAACGGAGCGGGAGCGAACACCGGGGAGCTGTTTTTT
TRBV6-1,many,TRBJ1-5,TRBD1,CASSKDRAVGDQPQHF,TGTGCCAGCAGTAAGGACAGGGCGGTCGGCGATCAGCCCCAGCATTTT
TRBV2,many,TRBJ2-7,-,CASSVRATRGYEQYF,TGTGCCAGCAGTGTAAGGGCCACGAGGGGCTACGAGCAGTACTTC
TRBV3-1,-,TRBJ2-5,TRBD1,CASSQDFGTGPKTQYF,TGTGCCAGCAGCCAAGATTTCGGGACAGGGCCCAAGACCCAGTACTTC
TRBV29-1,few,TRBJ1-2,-,CSVETGIRGYGYTF,TGCAGCGTTGAGACGGGAATCCGGGGCTATGGCTACACCTTC
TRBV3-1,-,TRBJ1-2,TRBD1,CASSHTAGQGYGYTF,TGTGCCAGCAGCCATACTGCAGGACAGGGCTATGGCTACACCTTC
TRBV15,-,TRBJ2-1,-,CTTSGTGIDEQFF,TGTACCACCAGCGGCACAGGGATCGATGAGCAGTTCTTC
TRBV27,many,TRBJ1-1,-,CASWWGVATEAFF,TGTGCCAGCTGGTGGGGGGTAGCCACTGAAGCTTTCTTT
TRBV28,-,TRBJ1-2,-,CASSVEPPNYGYTF,TGTGCCAGCAGTGTTGAACCGCCTAACTATGGCTACACCTTC
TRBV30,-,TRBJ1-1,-,CAWSVQGSTEAFF,TGTGCCTGGAGTGTACAGGGATCGACTGAAGCTTTCTTT
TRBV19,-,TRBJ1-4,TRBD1,CATKTGGLVEKLLF,TGTGCCACCAAAACAGGGGGCTTAGTAGAAAAACTGCTTTTT
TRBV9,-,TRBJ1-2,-,CASSVGSYGYTF,TGTGCCAGCAGCGTAGGAAGCTATGGCTACACCTTC
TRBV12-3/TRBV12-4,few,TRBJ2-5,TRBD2,CASSSGTSGMFETQYF,TGTGCCAGCAGTTCAGGGACTAGCGGGATGTTTGAGACCCAGTACTTC
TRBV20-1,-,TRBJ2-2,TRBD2,CSAIPTGRERRTGELFF,TGCAGTGCTATTCCAACCGGGCGGGAGCGTCGGACCGGGGAGCTGTTTTTT
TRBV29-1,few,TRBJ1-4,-,CSVVEPTNEKLFF,TGCAGCGTTGTGGAACCGACAAATGAAAAACTGTTTTTT
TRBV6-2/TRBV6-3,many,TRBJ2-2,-,CASSYQGKNTGELFF,TGTGCCAGCAGTTACCAGGGAAAGAACACCGGGGAGCTGTTTTTT
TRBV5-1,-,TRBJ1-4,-,CASSSGFMEEKLFF,TGCGCCAGCAGCTCTGGCTTCATGGAAGAAAAACTGTTTTTT
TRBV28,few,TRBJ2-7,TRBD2,CASRNTGTSGMYEQYF,TGTGCCAGCAGGAATACCGGGACTAGCGGGATGTACGAGCAGTACTTC
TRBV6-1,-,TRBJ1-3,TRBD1,CASRFTGVGGNTIYF,TGTGCCAGCAGGTTTACAGGGGTTGGTGGAAACACCATATATTTT
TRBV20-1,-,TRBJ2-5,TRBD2,CSARDRLAGQETQYF,TGCAGTGCTAGAGATCGTCTAGCGGGACAAGAGACCCAGTACTTC
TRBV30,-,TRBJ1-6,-,CAWSVEQGGNSPLHF,TGTGCCTGGAGTGTTGAACAGGGAGGGAATTCACCCCTCCACTTT
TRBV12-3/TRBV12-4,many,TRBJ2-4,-,CASSPDPGRENIQYF,TGTGCCAGCAGCCCGGACCCAGGGCGGGAAAACATTCAGTACTTC
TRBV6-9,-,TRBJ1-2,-,CASSFRGAYGYTF,TGTGCCAGCAGTTTCAGGGGCGCCTATGGCTACACCTTC
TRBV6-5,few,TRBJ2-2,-,CASSYSRYTGELFF,TGTGCCAGCAGTTACTCGAGGTACACCGGGGAGCTGTTTTTT
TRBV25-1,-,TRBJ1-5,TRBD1,CASSEGVLGQGVSNQPQHF,TGTGCCAGCAGTGAGGGAGTGCTTGGACAGGGAGTTAGCAATCAGCCCCAGCATTTT